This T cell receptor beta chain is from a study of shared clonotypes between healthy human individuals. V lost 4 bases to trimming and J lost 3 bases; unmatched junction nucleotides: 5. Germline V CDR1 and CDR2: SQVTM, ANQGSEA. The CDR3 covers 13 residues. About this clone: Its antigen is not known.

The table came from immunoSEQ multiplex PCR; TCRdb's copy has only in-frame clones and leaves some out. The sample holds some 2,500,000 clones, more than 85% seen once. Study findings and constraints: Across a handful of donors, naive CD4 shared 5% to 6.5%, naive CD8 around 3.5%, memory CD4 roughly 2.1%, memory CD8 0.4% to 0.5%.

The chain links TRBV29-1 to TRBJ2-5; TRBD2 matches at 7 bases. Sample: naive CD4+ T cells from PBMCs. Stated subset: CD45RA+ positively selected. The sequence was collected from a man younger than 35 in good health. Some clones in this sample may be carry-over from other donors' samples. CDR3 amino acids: CSVVSGSEETQYF. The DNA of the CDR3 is TGCAGCGTTGTTAGCGGGTCGGAAGAGACCCAGTACTTC.